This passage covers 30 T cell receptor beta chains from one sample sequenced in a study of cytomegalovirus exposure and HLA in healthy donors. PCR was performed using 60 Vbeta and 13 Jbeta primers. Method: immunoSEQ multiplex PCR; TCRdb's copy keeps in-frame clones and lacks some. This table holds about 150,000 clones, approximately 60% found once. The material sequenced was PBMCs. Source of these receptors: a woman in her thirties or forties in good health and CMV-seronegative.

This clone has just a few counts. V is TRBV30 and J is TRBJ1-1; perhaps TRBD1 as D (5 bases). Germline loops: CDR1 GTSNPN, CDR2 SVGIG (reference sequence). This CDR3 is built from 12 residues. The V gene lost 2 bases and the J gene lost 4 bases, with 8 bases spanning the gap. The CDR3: CAWSNGGTEAFF. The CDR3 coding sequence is TGTGCCTGGAGTAACGGGGGCACTGAAGCTTTCTTT.

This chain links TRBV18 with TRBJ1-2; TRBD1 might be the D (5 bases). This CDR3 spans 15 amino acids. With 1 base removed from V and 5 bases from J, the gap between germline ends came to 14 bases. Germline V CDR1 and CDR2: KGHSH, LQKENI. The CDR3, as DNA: TGTGCCAGCTCACCACTCGGCAGGGATGGGTATGGCTACACCTTC. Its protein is CASSPLGRDGYGYTF.

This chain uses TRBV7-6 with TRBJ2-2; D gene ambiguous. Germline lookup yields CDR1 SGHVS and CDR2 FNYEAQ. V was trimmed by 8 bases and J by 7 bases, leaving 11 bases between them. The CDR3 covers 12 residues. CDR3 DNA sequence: TGTGCCAGCTCCGGCAGCGACGGGGAGCTGTTTTTT. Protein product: CASSGSDGELFF.

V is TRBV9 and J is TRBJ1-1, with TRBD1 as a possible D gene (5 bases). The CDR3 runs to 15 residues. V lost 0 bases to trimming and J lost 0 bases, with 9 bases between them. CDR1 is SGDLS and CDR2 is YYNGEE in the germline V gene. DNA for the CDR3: TGTGCCAGCAGCGTAGCGGGGGTGTTGAACACTGAAGCTTTCTTT. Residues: CASSVAGVLNTEAFF.

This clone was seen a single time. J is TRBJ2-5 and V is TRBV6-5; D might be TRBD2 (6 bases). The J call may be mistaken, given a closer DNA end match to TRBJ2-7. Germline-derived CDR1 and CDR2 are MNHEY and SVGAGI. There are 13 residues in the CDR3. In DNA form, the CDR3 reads TGTGCCAGCCGGTTCGGGACTTCCTACGAGCAGTACTTC. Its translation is CASRFGTSYEQYF.

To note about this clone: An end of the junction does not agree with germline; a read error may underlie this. The DNA of the CDR3 is TGTTCCAGCAGACCGGGGACAGATACGCAGTATTTT. This gives the protein CSSRPGTDTQYF. The gene calls are TRBV7-9 and TRBJ2-3, with a possible D match to TRBD2 (5 bases). The CDR3 is 12 residues long. Germline V gene sequence: CDR1 SEHNR, CDR2 FQNEAQ (reference sequence).

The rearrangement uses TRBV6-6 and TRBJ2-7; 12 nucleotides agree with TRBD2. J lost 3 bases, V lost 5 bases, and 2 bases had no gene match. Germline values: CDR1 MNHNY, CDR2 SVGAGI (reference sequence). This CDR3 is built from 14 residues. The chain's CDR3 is CASSRTSGNYEQYF. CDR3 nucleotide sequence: TGTGCCAGCAGTCGGACTAGCGGGAACTACGAGCAGTACTTC.

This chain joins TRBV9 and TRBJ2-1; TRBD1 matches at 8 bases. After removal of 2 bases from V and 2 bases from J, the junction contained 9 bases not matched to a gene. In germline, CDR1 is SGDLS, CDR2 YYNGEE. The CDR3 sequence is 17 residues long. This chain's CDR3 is CASSVNIRQGPYNEQFF. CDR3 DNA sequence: TGTGCCAGCAGCGTCAATATACGACAGGGGCCCTACAATGAGCAGTTCTTC.

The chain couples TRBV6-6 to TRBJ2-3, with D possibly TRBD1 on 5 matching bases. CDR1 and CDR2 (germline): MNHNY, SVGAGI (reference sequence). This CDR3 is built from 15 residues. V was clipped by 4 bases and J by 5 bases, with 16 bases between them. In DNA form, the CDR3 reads TGTGCCAGCAGTTCACTGGGATTAGGACAAGATACGCAGTATTTT. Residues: CASSSLGLGQDTQYF.

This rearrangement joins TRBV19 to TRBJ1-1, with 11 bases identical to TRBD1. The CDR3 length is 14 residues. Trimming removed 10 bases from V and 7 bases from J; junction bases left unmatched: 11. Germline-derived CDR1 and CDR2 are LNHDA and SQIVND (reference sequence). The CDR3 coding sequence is TGTGCCATTCTTTCGGACAGGGGGCAAGGTGAAGCTTTCTTT. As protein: CAILSDRGQGEAFF.

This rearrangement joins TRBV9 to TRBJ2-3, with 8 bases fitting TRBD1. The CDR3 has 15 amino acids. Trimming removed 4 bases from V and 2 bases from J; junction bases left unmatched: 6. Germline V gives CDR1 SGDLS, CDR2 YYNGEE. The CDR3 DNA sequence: TGTGCCAGCAGCCTTTGGACAGGGACCACAGATACGCAGTATTTT. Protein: CASSLWTGTTDTQYF.

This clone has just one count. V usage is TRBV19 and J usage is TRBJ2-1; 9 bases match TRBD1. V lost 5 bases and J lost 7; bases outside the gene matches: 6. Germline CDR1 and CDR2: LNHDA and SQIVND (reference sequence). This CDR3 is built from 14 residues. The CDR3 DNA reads TGTGCCAGTAGTTCCGGGACAGGGCGTAATGAGCAGTTCTTC. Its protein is CASSSGTGRNEQFF.

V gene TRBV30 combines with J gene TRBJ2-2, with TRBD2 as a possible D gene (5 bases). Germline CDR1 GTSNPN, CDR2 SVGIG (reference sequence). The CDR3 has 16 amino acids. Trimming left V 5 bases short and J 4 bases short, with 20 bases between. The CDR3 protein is CAWHSSPGQITGELFF. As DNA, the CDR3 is TGTGCCTGGCATTCTAGCCCCGGGCAAATCACCGGGGAGCTGTTTTTT.

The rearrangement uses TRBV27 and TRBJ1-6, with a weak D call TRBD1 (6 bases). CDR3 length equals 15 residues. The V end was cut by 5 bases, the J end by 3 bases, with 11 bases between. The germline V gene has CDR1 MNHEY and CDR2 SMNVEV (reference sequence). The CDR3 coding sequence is TGTGCCAGCAGTCCACAGGGCAACTATAATTCACCCCTCCACTTT. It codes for CASSPQGNYNSPLHF.

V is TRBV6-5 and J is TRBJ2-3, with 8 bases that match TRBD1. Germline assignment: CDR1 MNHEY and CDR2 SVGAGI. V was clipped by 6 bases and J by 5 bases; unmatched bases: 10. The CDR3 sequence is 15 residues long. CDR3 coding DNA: TGTGCCAGCAGACCTCCTACAGGGGGGAGAGATACGCAGTATTTT. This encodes CASRPPTGGRDTQYF.

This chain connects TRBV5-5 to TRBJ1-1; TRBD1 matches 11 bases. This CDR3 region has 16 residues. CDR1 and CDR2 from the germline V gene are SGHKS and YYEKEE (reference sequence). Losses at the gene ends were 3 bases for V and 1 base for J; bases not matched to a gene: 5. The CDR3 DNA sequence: TGTGCCAGCAGCTCCCGGACAGGGGGCTCGAACACTGAAGCTTTCTTT. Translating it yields CASSSRTGGSNTEAFF.

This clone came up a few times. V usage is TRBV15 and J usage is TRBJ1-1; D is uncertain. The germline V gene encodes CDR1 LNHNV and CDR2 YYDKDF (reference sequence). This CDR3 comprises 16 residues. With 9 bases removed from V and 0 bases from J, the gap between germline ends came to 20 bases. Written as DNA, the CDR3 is TGTGCCACTAATAAGGAGACGCCCGGATTGAACACTGAAGCTTTCTTT. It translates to CATNKETPGLNTEAFF. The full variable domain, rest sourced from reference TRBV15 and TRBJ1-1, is DAMVIQNPRYQVTQFGKPVTLSCSQTLNHNVMYWYQQKSSQAPKLLFHYYDKDFNNEADTPDNFQSRRPNTSFCFLDIRSPGLGDTAMYLCATNKETPGLNTEAFFGQGTRLTVV.

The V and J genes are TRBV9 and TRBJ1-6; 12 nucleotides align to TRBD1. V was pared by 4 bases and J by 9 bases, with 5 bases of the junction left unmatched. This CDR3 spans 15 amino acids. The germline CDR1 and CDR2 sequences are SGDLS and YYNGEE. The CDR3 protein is CASSPGTGGSSPLHF. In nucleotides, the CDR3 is TGTGCCAGCAGCCCCGGGACAGGGGGCTCTTCACCCCTCCACTTT.

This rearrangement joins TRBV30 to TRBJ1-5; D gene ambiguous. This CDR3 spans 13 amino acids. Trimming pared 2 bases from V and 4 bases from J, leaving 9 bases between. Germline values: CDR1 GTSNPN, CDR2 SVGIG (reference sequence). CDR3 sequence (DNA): TGTGCCTGGAGTTATACGGGGAATCAGCCCCAGCATTTT. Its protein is CAWSYTGNQPQHF.

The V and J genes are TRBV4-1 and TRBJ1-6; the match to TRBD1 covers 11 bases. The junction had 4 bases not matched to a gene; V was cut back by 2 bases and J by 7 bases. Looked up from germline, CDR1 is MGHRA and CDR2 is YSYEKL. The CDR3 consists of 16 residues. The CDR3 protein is CASSQTRDRGNSPLHF. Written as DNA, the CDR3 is TGCGCCAGCAGCCAAACCCGGGACAGGGGGAATTCACCCCTCCACTTT.

The CDR3 sequence is CASISDREEDTGELFF. The CDR3 DNA reads TGTGCCAGCATCTCGGACAGGGAGGAGGACACCGGGGAGCTGTTTTTT. The chain recombines TRBV2 with TRBJ2-2; the match to TRBD1 covers 8 bases. Germline assignment: CDR1 SNHLY and CDR2 FYNNEI. This CDR3 spans 16 amino acids. The V gene end was trimmed by 7 bases and the J gene end by 3 bases; junction bases not matched to a gene: 10.

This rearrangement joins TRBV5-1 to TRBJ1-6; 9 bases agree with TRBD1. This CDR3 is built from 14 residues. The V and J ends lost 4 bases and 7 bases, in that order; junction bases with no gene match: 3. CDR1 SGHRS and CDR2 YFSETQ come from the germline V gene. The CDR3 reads CASSVGQGNSPLHF. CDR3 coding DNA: TGCGCCAGCAGCGTGGGACAGGGAAATTCACCCCTCCACTTT.

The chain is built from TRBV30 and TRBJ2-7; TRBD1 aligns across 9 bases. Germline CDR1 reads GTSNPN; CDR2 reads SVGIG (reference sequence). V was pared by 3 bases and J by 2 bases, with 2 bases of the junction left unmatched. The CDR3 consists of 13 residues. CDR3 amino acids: CAWRTGGTYEQYF. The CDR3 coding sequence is TGTGCCTGGAGGACAGGGGGAACCTACGAGCAGTACTTC.

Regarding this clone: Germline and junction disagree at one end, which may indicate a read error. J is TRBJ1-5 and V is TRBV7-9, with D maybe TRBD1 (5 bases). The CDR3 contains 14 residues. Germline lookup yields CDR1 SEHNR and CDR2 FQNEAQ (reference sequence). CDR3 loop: CASNLDSSNQPQHF. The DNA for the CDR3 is TGTGCCAGCAACTTAGACAGTAGCAATCAGCCCCAGCATTTT. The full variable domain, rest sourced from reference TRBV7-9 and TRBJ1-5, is DTGVSQNPRHKITKRGQNVTFRCDPISEHNRLYWYRQTLGQGPEFLTYFQNEAQLEKSRLLSDRFSAERPKGSFSTLEIQRTEQGDSAMYLCASNLDSSNQPQHFGDGTRLSIL.

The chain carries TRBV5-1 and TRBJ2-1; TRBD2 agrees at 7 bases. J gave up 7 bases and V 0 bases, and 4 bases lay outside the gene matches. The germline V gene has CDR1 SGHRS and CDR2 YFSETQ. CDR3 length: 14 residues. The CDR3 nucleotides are TGCGCCAGCAGCTTGGATGTGGGAGGGAATGAGCAGTTCTTC. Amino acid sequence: CASSLDVGGNEQFF.

CDR3 bases: TGTGCCAGCAGCTCGGGACAGGGGTCAGGGAATCAGCCCCAGCATTTT. The encoded protein is CASSSGQGSGNQPQHF. The chain links TRBV5-8 to TRBJ1-5; TRBD1 matches at 10 bases. This CDR3 has 16 amino acids. The V and J ends lost 3 bases and 4 bases, in that order; junction bases with no gene match: 7. Germline CDR1 SGHTS, CDR2 YDEGEE.

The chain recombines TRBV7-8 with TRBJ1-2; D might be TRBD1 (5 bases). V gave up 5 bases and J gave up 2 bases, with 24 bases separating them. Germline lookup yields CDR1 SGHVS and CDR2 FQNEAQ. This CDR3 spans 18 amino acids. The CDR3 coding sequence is TGTGCCAGCAGCAAGGACATTGGGTTGAACTCGGGCAACTATGGCTACACCTTC. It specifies CASSKDIGLNSGNYGYTF.

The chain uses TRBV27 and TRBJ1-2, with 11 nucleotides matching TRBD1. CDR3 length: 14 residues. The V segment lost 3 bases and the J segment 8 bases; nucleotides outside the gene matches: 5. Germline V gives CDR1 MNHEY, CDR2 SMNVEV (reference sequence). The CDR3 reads CASSFRTGGTGYTF. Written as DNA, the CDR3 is TGTGCCAGCAGTTTCCGGACAGGGGGCACGGGCTACACCTTC.

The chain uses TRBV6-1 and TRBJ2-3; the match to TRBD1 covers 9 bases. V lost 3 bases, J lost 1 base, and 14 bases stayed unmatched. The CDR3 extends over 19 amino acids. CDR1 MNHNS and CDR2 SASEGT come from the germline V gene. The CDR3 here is CASSDDRGLTAFGTDTQYF. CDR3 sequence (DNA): TGTGCCAGCAGTGATGACAGGGGGTTAACTGCCTTTGGCACAGATACGCAGTATTTT.

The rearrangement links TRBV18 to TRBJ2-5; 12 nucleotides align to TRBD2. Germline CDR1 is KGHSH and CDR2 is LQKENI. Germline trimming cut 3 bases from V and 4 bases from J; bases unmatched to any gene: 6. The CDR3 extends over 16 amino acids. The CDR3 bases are TGTGCCAGCTCACCCCTAGCGGGGGGGTCGGGAGAGACCCAGTACTTC. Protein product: CASSPLAGGSGETQYF.